The 15 T cell receptor beta chains given below trace back to one sample, sequenced in a study of blood T cell repertoires in COVID-19. Assay: immunoSEQ multiplex PCR; the TCRdb copy retains only in-frame clones and omits some. This sample yields fewer than 400,000 clones, of which approximately 85% are seen a single time; over 2% belongs to the top ten. Input material: PBMCs or T cells enriched from blood (not recorded which). The receptors shown here come from a man younger than 45 who had recovered from COVID-19.

The chain has TRBV19 and TRBJ1-3; D remains unclear. The CDR3 has 15 residues. Looked up from germline, CDR1 is LNHDA and CDR2 is SQIVND (reference sequence). Trimming took off 2 bases at V and 0 bases at J, with 8 bases between the two ends. DNA of the CDR3: TGTGCCAGTAGTATATCGCGATTCTCTGGAAACACCATATATTTT. This gives the protein CASSISRFSGNTIYF.

This chain connects TRBV3-1 (or the pseudogene TRBV3-2) to TRBJ2-3; TRBD2 matches 7 bases. Germline V gives CDR1 LGHDT, CDR2 YNNKEL (reference sequence). This CDR3 is 16 amino acids long. J was trimmed by 5 bases and V by 0 bases; bases with no gene match: 8. In DNA form, the CDR3 reads TGTGCCAGCAGCCAAGATTGGCTAGCGGCTTTAGATACGCAGTATTTT. Protein product: CASSQDWLAALDTQYF.

The chain combines TRBV7-9 with TRBJ1-3, with 8 bases lining up with TRBD1. The length of the CDR3 is 14 residues. V trimming: 5 bases; J trimming: 2 bases; junction bases outside the gene matches: 2. Germline assignment: CDR1 SEHNR and CDR2 FQNEAQ (reference sequence). This CDR3 is CASSQGAAGNTIYF. As DNA, the CDR3 is TGTGCCAGCAGCCAGGGGGCGGCTGGAAACACCATATATTTT. Variable domain in full (rest from reference TRBV7-9 and TRBJ1-3): DTGVSQNPRHKITKRGQNVTFRCDPISEHNRLYWYRQTLGQGPEFLTYFQNEAQLEKSRLLSDRFSAERPKGSFSTLEIQRTEQGDSAMYLCASSQGAAGNTIYFGEGSWLTVV.

V is TRBV19 and J is TRBJ2-2; 9 positions match TRBD2. Germline lookup yields CDR1 LNHDA and CDR2 SQIVND (reference sequence). After removal of 4 bases from V and 5 bases from J, the junction contained 8 bases not matched to a gene. This CDR3 comprises 16 residues. CDR3 in amino acids: CASSKKRGLATGELFF. The CDR3, as DNA: TGTGCCAGTAGTAAGAAAAGGGGACTAGCAACCGGGGAGCTGTTTTTT.

The genes are TRBV6-5 and TRBJ1-1, with D possibly being TRBD1 (6 bases). The V and J ends lost 4 bases and 0 bases respectively, with 12 bases between them. The CDR3 length is 15 residues. Germline V gene data show CDR1 as MNHEY and CDR2 as SVGAGI. The CDR3 DNA sequence: TGTGCCAGCAGTTCAAATGGGGGCATGAACACTGAAGCTTTCTTT. Protein product: CASSSNGGMNTEAFF.

The CDR3 region has the DNA TGTGCCAGTGGCGGGTCCGGTGTCAATTCACCCCTCCACTTT. Translating it yields CASGGSGVNSPLHF. The chain employs TRBV19 and TRBJ1-6; D not resolved. This CDR3 is built from 14 residues. Germline lookup yields CDR1 LNHDA and CDR2 SQIVND (reference sequence). Between the trimmed V and J ends, which lost 8 bases and 7 bases, there was a span of 15 bases.

This clone was detected once. This sequence joins TRBV11-3 and TRBJ2-2; possible D gene TRBD2, 6 bases. V dropped 1 base and J dropped 4 bases, with 10 bases sitting between them. CDR1 is SGHNT, CDR2 YENEEA, per germline. The CDR3 is 15 residues long. CDR3 protein: CASSLGRGSTGELFF. CDR3 bases: TGTGCCAGCAGCTTAGGGCGGGGTAGCACCGGGGAGCTGTTTTTT.

The chain carries TRBV9 and TRBJ2-2, with TRBD2 as a possible D gene (5 bases). The CDR3 totals 14 residues. The germline CDR1 and CDR2 sequences are SGDLS and YYNGEE. With 4 bases removed from V and 3 bases from J, the gap between germline ends came to 10 bases. As DNA, the CDR3 is TGTGCCAGCAGCCCTACCGGGGACACCGGGGAGCTGTTTTTT. Its protein product is CASSPTGDTGELFF.

The chain is built from TRBV7-9 and TRBJ2-7; possible D gene TRBD2, 6 bases. The CDR3 is made up of 17 amino acids. CDR1 is SEHNR, CDR2 FQNEAQ, per germline (reference sequence). Trimming left V 1 base short and J 2 bases short, with 18 bases between. CDR3 region: CASSLDSRRGSPYEQYF. The CDR3 coding sequence is TGTGCCAGCAGCTTAGACTCGAGACGGGGGTCCCCCTACGAGCAGTACTTC.

CDR3 amino acids: CASQNRDHGAGELFF. The DNA for the CDR3 is TGTGCCAGCCAAAACAGGGACCATGGGGCCGGGGAGCTGTTTTTT. The chain employs TRBV6-5 and TRBJ2-2, with a weak D call TRBD1 (6 bases). With 8 bases removed from V and 6 bases from J, the gap between germline ends came to 19 bases. The CDR3 consists of 15 residues. CDR1 and CDR2 (germline): MNHEY, SVGAGI.

The V gene is TRBV10-3, the J gene TRBJ1-1; tentative D call: TRBD1 (6 bases). Germline loops: CDR1 ENHRY, CDR2 SYGVKD. Trimming shortened V by 10 bases and J by 1 base, and 16 bases separated the two germline ends. This CDR3 spans 14 amino acids. CDR3 DNA: TGTGCCACGATCCGAGGGGACACGAACACTGAAGCTTTCTTT. Translated: CATIRGDTNTEAFF.

This clone was seen more than once but under ten times. The chain is built from TRBV2 and TRBJ1-1, with a tentative D call TRBD1 (6 bases). Trimming shortened V by 7 bases and J by 4 bases, and 19 bases separated the two germline ends. CDR1 and CDR2 from the germline V gene are SNHLY and FYNNEI. This CDR3 contains 15 residues. The CDR3 nucleotides read TGTGCCAGCACCCTGGTTGGGGGGGCGGGCACTGAAGCTTTCTTT. The encoded protein is CASTLVGGAGTEAFF.

This chain connects TRBV30 to TRBJ1-1, with 10 bases identical to TRBD1. The V gene end was trimmed by 2 bases and the J gene end by 4 bases; junction bases not matched to a gene: 4. The CDR3 runs to 14 residues. Germline V CDR1 and CDR2: GTSNPN, SVGIG (reference sequence). CDR3 region: CAWSTGQGFTEAFF. CDR3 in DNA: TGTGCCTGGAGTACGGGACAGGGGTTCACTGAAGCTTTCTTT.

The genes are TRBV16 and TRBJ1-5, with D possibly matching TRBD1 (5 bases). Trimming removed 5 bases at V and 4 bases at J, with 12 bases between. The CDR3 has 14 residues. Germline V lookup: CDR1 KGHSY, CDR2 FQNENV. This CDR3 reads CASSFSGGNQPQHF. The CDR3 bases are TGTGCCAGCAGCTTTTCGGGGGGTAATCAGCCCCAGCATTTT.

This sequence joins TRBV11-2 and TRBJ2-3; 13 bases are shared with TRBD2. The CDR3 has 17 residues. Germline trimming cut 6 bases from V and 1 base from J; bases unmatched to any gene: 7. Germline CDR1 and CDR2: SGHAT and FQNNGV. The CDR3 DNA reads TGTGCCAGCAGTCCCGGACTAGCGGGGGTTGGCACAGATACGCAGTATTTT. It specifies CASSPGLAGVGTDTQYF.